The 15 T cell receptor beta chains presented below share a single source sample, sequenced in a study of blood T cell repertoires in COVID-19. Repertoires were generated with immunoSEQ multiplex PCR, while TCRdb's copy carries only in-frame clones and drops some. The sample includes roughly 220,000 clones, around 84% of them seen just once. Sequenced sample: peripheral blood. These receptors were collected from a woman in her sixties who had recovered from COVID-19.

This clone was counted only a few times. V usage is TRBV4-3 and J usage is TRBJ2-1; a possible D gene is TRBD2 (5 bases). The CDR3 sequence is 19 residues long. Germline V gene lookup returns CDR1 LGHNA and CDR2 YSLEER. The V end was cut by 0 bases, the J end by 2 bases, with 20 bases between. CDR3 loop: CASSQDWVDRGSPYNEQFF. The DNA for the CDR3 is TGCGCCAGCAGCCAAGATTGGGTGGATCGAGGGAGCCCCTACAATGAGCAGTTCTTC.

The genes are TRBV9 and TRBJ1-2; D unclear. The germline V and J ends were trimmed by 4 bases and 8 bases, with 18 bases remaining between them. Germline V gene lookup returns CDR1 SGDLS and CDR2 YYNGEE. This CDR3 contains 14 residues. Written as DNA, the CDR3 is TGTGCCAGCAGCCCCCGCTGGGGAGAGGAGGGCTACACCTTC. This encodes CASSPRWGEEGYTF.

The rearrangement uses TRBV19 and TRBJ2-1, with a tentative D call TRBD1 (6 bases). CDR1 and CDR2 (germline): LNHDA, SQIVND (reference sequence). Trimming removed 9 bases from V and 1 base from J, with 13 bases in between. The CDR3 is 14 amino acids. CDR3 nucleotide sequence: TGTGCCAGCGGACAGAGTATTTCCTACAATGAGCAGTTCTTC. This translates into CASGQSISYNEQFF. Variable domain in full (rest from reference TRBV19 and TRBJ2-1): DGGITQSPKYLFRKEGQNVTLSCEQNLNHDAMYWYRQDPGQGLRLIYYSQIVNDFQKGDIAEGYSVSREKKESFPLTVTSAQKNPTAFYLCASGQSISYNEQFFGPGTRLTVL.

The rearrangement links TRBV27 to TRBJ2-2, with 7 bases aligning to TRBD1. In germline, CDR1 is MNHEY, CDR2 SMNVEV (reference sequence). The V gene end was trimmed by 5 bases and the J gene end by 1 base; junction bases not matched to a gene: 7. The CDR3 loop spans 16 amino acids. CDR3 sequence (DNA): TGTGCCAGCAGTCCGCGGACAGGATGGAACACCGGGGAGCTGTTTTTT. This gives the protein CASSPRTGWNTGELFF.

The J gene is TRBJ1-2, the V gene TRBV6-6; D is ambiguous. This CDR3 is 14 amino acids long. V was clipped by 6 bases and J by 4 bases, with 15 bases between them. Looked up from germline, CDR1 is MNHNY and CDR2 is SVGAGI (reference sequence). CDR3 DNA: TGTGCCAGCAGACTCGACACGTCCGGCTATGGCTACACCTTC. It is translated as CASRLDTSGYGYTF.

The rearrangement links TRBV5-1 to TRBJ2-3; 7 bases align to TRBD1. V lost 4 bases to trimming and J lost 2 bases; unmatched junction nucleotides: 4. The CDR3 is 14 amino acids. CDR1 and CDR2 from the germline V gene are SGHRS and YFSETQ. The DNA of the CDR3 is TGCGCCAGCAGCATGGACAGGTTCACAGATACGCAGTATTTT. Translating it yields CASSMDRFTDTQYF.

The gene calls are TRBV18 and TRBJ1-3; 7 bases map to TRBD1. Germline trimming cut 0 bases from V and 1 base from J; bases unmatched to any gene: 6. This CDR3 comprises 17 residues. Germline lookup yields CDR1 KGHSH and CDR2 LQKENI. CDR3 sequence reads: CASSPPNRGRSGNTIYF. CDR3 bases: TGTGCCAGCTCACCACCGAACAGGGGAAGATCTGGAAACACCATATATTTT.

A few counts support this clone. This chain joins TRBV10-2 and TRBJ1-2; no reliable D call. There are 13 residues in the CDR3. Germline loops: CDR1 WSHSY, CDR2 SAAADI. V dropped 6 bases and J dropped 2 bases, with 10 bases sitting between them. This CDR3 reads CASRQTQNYGYTF. Written as DNA, the CDR3 is TGCGCCAGCAGGCAGACTCAAAACTATGGCTACACCTTC.

The chain combines TRBV3-1 (or the pseudogene TRBV3-2) with TRBJ1-3, with D possibly being TRBD1 (5 bases). Germline V gene sequence: CDR1 LGHDT, CDR2 YNNKEL (reference sequence). V was shortened by 2 bases and J by 3 bases, with 17 bases between the two germline ends. The CDR3 runs to 17 residues. CDR3 in amino acids: CASSQFGGMGFGNTIYF. DNA of the CDR3: TGTGCCAGCAGCCAATTTGGGGGGATGGGATTTGGAAACACCATATATTTT.

The J gene is TRBJ1-2, the V gene TRBV4-1; tentative D call: TRBD1 (5 bases). V lost 0 bases to trimming and J lost 8 bases, with 13 bases between them. Germline CDR1 reads MGHRA; CDR2 reads YSYEKL. The CDR3 loop spans 14 amino acids. This CDR3 is CASSQDLAGPGYTF. For the CDR3, the DNA is TGCGCCAGCAGCCAAGATTTGGCAGGGCCCGGCTACACCTTC.

This sequence joins TRBV3-1 (or the pseudogene TRBV3-2) and TRBJ1-2, with D unresolved. In germline, CDR1 is LGHDT, CDR2 YNNKEL (reference sequence). V was cut by 3 bases and J by 8 bases, with 16 bases left in between. The CDR3 consists of 14 residues. This chain's CDR3 is CASSQAQAAGGYTF. For the CDR3, the DNA is TGTGCCAGCAGCCAGGCTCAGGCCGCGGGGGGCTACACCTTC.

This clone was recorded a few times. The CDR3 region has the DNA TGTGCCAGCAGCAATCCCACACCTCATCAGCCCCAGCATTTT. This codes for CASSNPTPHQPQHF. The chain combines TRBV21-1 with TRBJ1-5; the table's D call, TRBD1, has no DNA check behind it. TRBV21-1 is tagged as a pseudogene. This CDR3 is 14 amino acids long.

In DNA form, the CDR3 reads TGTGCCAGACAGACAGGGGAGGCCACCGGGGAGCTGTTTTTT. This translates into CARQTGEATGELFF. The chain joins TRBV2 to TRBJ2-2; 8 bases are shared with TRBD1. V shed 9 bases and J 4 bases; nucleotides not matched to a gene: 7. Germline CDR1 is SNHLY and CDR2 is FYNNEI. The CDR3 spans 14 residues.

The chain recombines TRBV5-6 with TRBJ1-1; TRBD1 matches at 9 bases. The CDR3 has 12 residues. The V gene's germline CDR1 is SGHDT and CDR2 YYEEEE. V was pared by 3 bases and J by 11 bases, with 5 bases of the junction left unmatched. DNA for the CDR3: TGTGCCAGCAGCTCGGGACAGGGCGCTGCTTTCTTT. Translating it yields CASSSGQGAAFF. Together with reference TRBV5-6 and TRBJ1-1, the CDR3 gives the full variable domain: DAGVTQSPTHLIKTRGQQVTLRCSPKSGHDTVSWYQQALGQGPQFIFQYYEEEERQRGNFPDRFSGHQFPNYSSELNVNALLLGDSALYLCASSSGQGAAFFGQGTRLTVV.

V and J are TRBV27 and TRBJ2-5; 15 bases are shared with TRBD2. The germline V gene encodes CDR1 MNHEY and CDR2 SMNVEV (reference sequence). V gave up 2 bases and J gave up 5 bases; unmatched junction bases: 6. The CDR3 has 17 amino acids. The CDR3 region has the DNA TGTGCCAGCAGTTTAGGGACTAGCGGGGGGAGGTGGGAGACCCAGTACTTC. Amino acids: CASSLGTSGGRWETQYF.